The sample holds many counts of the clone carrying this T cell receptor beta chain. TCRdb re-analysed the 5' RACE reads in MiXCR, keeping a single row per CDR3 protein. The sample lists 39,000 or so distinct CDR3 sequences, 6.5% to 8.5% seen once, with under 30% in the top ten. The record originates from a study of spatial heterogeneity in lung cancer. The CDR3 sequence is 13 residues long. CDR1 KGHSH and CDR2 LQKENI come from the germline V gene. With 2 bases removed from V and 2 bases from J, the gap between germline ends came to 4 bases. As to time point: sample taken at primary tumor resection. Sequencing of whole RNA from tumor, nontumor lung or frozen PBMC involved no sorting.

The chain carries TRBV18 and TRBJ1-3; no clear D gene. The sequences come from PBMCs, collected at surgery. This sequence originates from a male donor with early-stage non-small cell lung cancer. The CDR3: CASSPGPGNTIYF. The CDR3 DNA reads as TGTGCCAGCTCACCAGGGCCTGGAAACACCATATATTTT.